This TCR beta chain was retrieved from a study of shared clonotypes between healthy human individuals. This CDR3 has 15 amino acids. In germline, CDR1 is SGHRS, CDR2 YFSETQ. The V gene lost 0 bases and the J gene lost 0 bases, with 10 bases spanning the gap. In the CD4+ fraction, cells were divided into CD45RA+ naive and CD45RA-negative memory subsets. In the source study's methods: ImmunoSEQ output held junction-only sequences without quality scores, so filtering differed. Profiling relied on immunoSEQ multiplex PCR, and the TCRdb table lists in-frame clones only, not all of them. The DNA was the basis for D and trimming; V, J and clone size are from that table. The sample includes fewer than 3 million clones, 85% to 95% of them seen just once.

The sequence derives from a man between 18 and 29 years old in good health. Some clones in this sample may be carry-over from other donors' samples. Sequencing was carried out using naive CD4+ T cells from PBMCs. Subset indicated: CD45RA+ positively selected. V is TRBV5-1 and J is TRBJ2-7; D uncertain. The CDR3 DNA follows: TGCGCCAGCAGCTTGGCCGCGGAGAGCTCCTACGAGCAGTACTTC. Translating gives CASSLAAESSYEQYF.